This TCR beta chain came from a study of untreated major depressive disorder (dated by TCRdb to the late 2010s). As for the study more broadly: In this cross-sectional case-control comparison, antidepressant-free major depressive disorder patients and individually matched non-depressed controls were compared on T cell phenotype and TCR repertoire. Sequencing followed up flow-cytometry Vbeta 5.1, Vbeta 11 and Vbeta 22 usage differences observed in the whole cohort.

The Qiagen DNeasy Blood and Tissue Kit was used to extract total genomic DNA from the purified CD4+ T cells. Following immunoSEQ immunosequencing protocols, the TCRbeta CDR3 region, as defined by IMGT, was amplified and sequenced. The original methods were these. The immunoSEQ service preprocessed the raw sequence data to correct PCR and sequencing errors. Data were loaded into the immunoSEQ Analyzer and further analyzed with VDJtools v1.0.7. The paired Wilcoxon signed-rank test was applied to assess differences between patients and controls. TCRdb obtained this table from immuneACCESS and retained in-frame rearrangements with V and J assigned. These tables miss some clones; where compared with another copy, unresolved V genes account for less than half of the shortfall, and the remainder is unexplained. The DNA was the basis for D and trimming; V, J and clone size are from that table. The sample contains 15,000 to 20,000 clones, roughly 84% of them found a single time. Roughly 0.82% of the sample lies in the top ten.

Note on this clone: The target of this receptor is not known. No much larger clone is present one base from it, and per-base qualities are unavailable.

Each depressed patient was pairwise matched to a non-depressed control for sex, age, current smoking status and body mass index. All participants were of European descent. Controls had no current or lifetime mood disorder and scored 5 or less on the Quick Inventory of Depressive Symptoms-Self Report. All participants were excluded for major medical conditions, Axis I/II comorbidities, regular medication or illicit drug use, or drinking over 100 g alcohol weekly. From each participant, about 32 ml of peripheral blood was collected into EDTA tubes. Using the BD IMag Human CD4 T Lymphocyte Enrichment Set, CD4+ T cells were purified from thawed PBMCs via magnetic negative selection. Flow cytometry confirmed that the CD4+ enrichment method typically gave about 95% purity. A subgroup of four or five case-control pairs, chosen blind to the chemokine receptor expression and flow-cytometric repertoire skewing results, underwent TCRbeta sequencing. Every blood sample was taken in the morning at 8:00 a.m., and Ficoll-Hypaque gradient centrifugation was used to isolate PBMCs. PBMCs were cryopreserved by gradual cooling to -80°C and stored in liquid nitrogen until assayed.

The paper as a whole reports these results and caveats: Sequencing confirmed higher TRBV05-01 (Vbeta 5.1) usage among CD4+ T cells of depressed patients than controls, with p = 0.040 in a one-tailed test. The top five TRBV05-01 clones in every sequenced subject were all private clones. In the sequencing data, TRBV25-01 and TRBV02-01 usage matched the flow-cytometry pattern without reaching statistical significance. For the sequencing comparisons, one-tailed planned tests were applied to only three Vbeta families that had been selected in advance. Strict matching and exclusion criteria produced a comparatively small study sample, limiting generalizability of findings.

CDR1 and CDR2, per the germline V gene, are LGHNA and YNFKEQ. Between the V and J ends, shortened by 1 base and 2 bases respectively, the junction contains 9 bases. The CDR3 runs 15 amino acids, cysteine and phenylalanine included. Only the CDR3 DNA is retained, 45 bases long and in frame from the first base. The TCR sequence derives from a woman between 25 and 40 years old in good health. The sample comprised CD4+ T cells from PBMCs. The chain is encoded by TRBV4-2 joined to TRBJ1-5; TRBD1 is a weak D gene call, 5 bases matching. In nucleotide form, the sequence is TGTGCCAGCAGCCAAGCCAGGGTCGGCAATCAGCCCCAGCATTTT. This is translated as CASSQARVGNQPQHF.